Below are 29 T cell receptor beta chains sequenced from a single sample in a study of OX40 agonist ivuxolimab in advanced cancers. Libraries came from the immunoSEQ multiplex PCR assay. TCRdb retrieved this table from immuneACCESS and kept in-frame rearrangements only. Not all clones are present; in checked studies, unresolved V genes account for under half, and no reason is known for the remainder. This sample holds tens of thousands of clones; 88% were observed only once. The ten biggest clones cover 0.85% to 1.2% of the sample. The sequenced sample was CD4+ or CD8+ T cells sorted from blood, obtained in a trial of the OX40 agonist ivuxolimab. The receptors originated from an adult with an advanced solid tumor such as melanoma, head and neck, liver or kidney cancer.

This clone was observed a handful of times. The CDR3 region has the DNA TGTGCCAGCAGTTTAACTAGCGGGAGGGCCCTCGGCACCGGGGAGCTGTTTTTT. Translated, it gives CASSLTSGRALGTGELFF. The rearrangement joins TRBV27 to TRBJ2-2; TRBD2 aligns across 13 bases. Looked up from germline, CDR1 is MNHEY and CDR2 is SMNVEV (reference sequence). The CDR3 covers 18 residues. The J segment lost 4 bases and the V segment lost 2 bases, leaving 7 bases of the junction unmatched.

The rearrangement joins TRBV7-2 to TRBJ2-7; 11 nucleotides line up with TRBD2. After removal of 4 bases from V and 4 bases from J, the junction contained 9 bases not matched to a gene. This CDR3 region has 16 residues. Looked up from germline, CDR1 is SGHTA and CDR2 is FQGNSA. The CDR3 region is CASSSSGRPPTYEQYF. The CDR3 DNA follows: TGTGCCAGCAGCTCTAGCGGGAGGCCCCCCACATACGAGCAGTACTTC. The full variable domain, with the rest looked up from reference TRBV7-2 and TRBJ2-7, is GAGVSQSPSNKVTEKGKDVELRCDPISGHTALYWYRQSLGQGLEFLIYFQGNSAPDKSGLPSDRFSAERTGGSVSTLTIQRTQQEDSAVYLCASSSSGRPPTYEQYFGPGTRLTVT.

V usage is TRBV6-5 and J usage is TRBJ1-2; D not certain. V shed 9 bases and J shed 1 base, with 15 bases lying between them. The CDR3 runs to 14 residues. In germline, CDR1 is MNHEY, CDR2 SVGAGI. The DNA of the CDR3 is TGTGCCAGAGATAATCGGTTCCTTAACTATGGCTACACCTTC. Translating gives CARDNRFLNYGYTF.

V is TRBV15 and J is TRBJ2-5, with a possible D match to TRBD1 (6 bases). The V and J ends lost 1 base and 1 base respectively, with 10 bases between them. The CDR3 totals 15 residues. Germline assignment: CDR1 LNHNV and CDR2 YYDKDF (reference sequence). CDR3 DNA: TGTGCCACCAGCAGAGTACAGGGCCCCCAAGAGACCCAGTACTTC. Its translation: CATSRVQGPQETQYF.

V usage is TRBV30 and J usage is TRBJ2-1; maybe TRBD1 (5 bases). Germline CDR1 GTSNPN, CDR2 SVGIG (reference sequence). V lost 8 bases to trimming and J lost 1 base, with 12 bases between them. The CDR3 runs to 13 residues. The CDR3 bases are TGTGCCGGGGCCCGTGGATCCTACAATGAGCAGTTCTTC. This gives the protein CAGARGSYNEQFF. The full variable domain, in which reference TRBV30 and TRBJ2-1 provide the parts outside the CDR3, is SQTIHQWPATLVQPVGSPLSLECTVEGTSNPNLYWYRQAAGRGLQLLFYSVGIGQISSEVPQNLSASRPQDRQFILSSKKLLLSDSGFYLCAGARGSYNEQFFGPGTRLTVL.

This clone was observed once. The chain joins TRBV5-4 to TRBJ2-3; 9 nucleotides match TRBD2. The CDR3 covers 14 residues. The junction had 4 bases not matched to a gene; V was cut back by 4 bases and J by 4 bases. CDR1 is SGHNT and CDR2 is YYREEE in the germline V gene (reference sequence). The CDR3 DNA is TGTGCCAGCAGCCAGGGACTAGCCCCAGATACGCAGTATTTT. Amino acid sequence: CASSQGLAPDTQYF.

J is TRBJ2-1 and V is TRBV7-3; tentative D call: TRBD2 (6 bases). The CDR3 contains 13 residues. Trimming cost V 5 bases and J 10 bases, with 15 bases left between them. Germline V gives CDR1 SGHTA, CDR2 FQGTGA. The CDR3 loop reads CASSPPGGGEQFF. The CDR3 nucleotides are TGTGCCAGCAGCCCCCCCGGGGGTGGAGAGCAGTTCTTC.

The chain has TRBV7-2 and TRBJ1-2; D unresolved. This CDR3 has 14 amino acids. The V gene's germline CDR1 is SGHTA and CDR2 FQGNSA. V was trimmed by 3 bases and J by 2 bases, leaving 10 bases between them. Here the CDR3 reads CASSLGSANYGYTF. The CDR3, as DNA: TGTGCCAGCAGCTTGGGCAGCGCAAACTATGGCTACACCTTC.

The gene calls are TRBV4-2 and TRBJ1-3; no clear D gene. CDR1 LGHNA and CDR2 YNFKEQ come from the germline V gene. This CDR3 is 17 amino acids long. The V end lost 3 bases, the J end lost 0 bases, and 15 bases lay between the germline ends. The chain's CDR3 is CASSQQPSGSSGNTIYF. The CDR3 DNA reads TGTGCCAGCAGCCAGCAACCCTCCGGTAGCTCTGGAAACACCATATATTTT.

This clone appeared once. The gene calls are TRBV11-1 and TRBJ1-2; D gene unclear. Trimming shortened V by 0 bases and J by 3 bases, and 8 bases separated the two germline ends. CDR1 and CDR2 from the germline V gene are SGHAT and FQDESV (reference sequence). The CDR3 has 14 amino acids. In nucleotides, the CDR3 is TGTGCCAGCAGCTTAGCAGGGCAGCACTATGGCTACACCTTC. As protein: CASSLAGQHYGYTF.

V is TRBV5-1 and J is TRBJ2-2; no firm D call. V dropped 4 bases and J dropped 0 bases, with 7 bases sitting between them. The CDR3 has 14 residues. Germline values: CDR1 SGHRS, CDR2 YFSETQ. CDR3 nucleotide sequence: TGCGCCAGCAGCCCCTCGGCGAACACCGGGGAGCTGTTTTTT. Residues: CASSPSANTGELFF.

The chain uses TRBV5-4 and TRBJ2-2; 14 bases match TRBD2. Trimming cost V 4 bases and J 6 bases; bases outside gene matches: 5. The CDR3 runs to 16 residues. Germline CDR1 and CDR2: SGHNT and YYREEE (reference sequence). The CDR3 reads CASSAGLAGVAGELFF. The CDR3 region has the DNA TGTGCCAGCAGCGCGGGACTAGCGGGGGTCGCCGGGGAGCTGTTTTTT. The whole variable domain, remainder taken from reference TRBV5-4 and TRBJ2-2, is ETGVTQSPTHLIKTRGQQVTLRCSSQSGHNTVSWYQQALGQGPQFIFQYYREEENGRGNFPPRFSGLQFPNYSSELNVNALELDDSALYLCASSAGLAGVAGELFFGEGSRLTVL.

The chain combines TRBV7-9 with TRBJ2-5; D ambiguous. V was shortened by 5 bases and J by 4 bases, with 11 bases between the two germline ends. Germline lookup yields CDR1 SEHNR and CDR2 FQNEAQ (reference sequence). This CDR3 has 13 residues. As DNA, the CDR3 is TGTGCCAGCAGCCTCTCGGCCAGAGAGACCCAGTACTTC. Its translation: CASSLSARETQYF.

The chain uses TRBV7-3 and TRBJ2-2; D might be TRBD1 or TRBD2, each matching 6 bases. The germline gives CDR1 SGHTA, CDR2 FQGTGA. With 1 base removed from V and 13 bases from J, the gap between germline ends came to 19 bases. CDR3 length: 15 amino acids. The CDR3 coding sequence is TGTGCCAGCAGCTTAAGCGGTAATCATCGGGGGCGGCTGTTTTTT. Protein sequence: CASSLSGNHRGRLFF.

The CDR3 DNA reads TGCGCCAGCATCTTAGAGCTAGGACTAGCGGGAATCAATGAGCAGTTCTTC. Translated, it gives CASILELGLAGINEQFF. J is TRBJ2-1 and V is TRBV4-1; 12 bases are a match to TRBD2. This CDR3 region has 17 residues. V gave up 7 bases and J gave up 6 bases; unmatched junction bases: 13. Germline V gives CDR1 MGHRA, CDR2 YSYEKL.

CDR3: CASRPPGTGYGYTF. In nucleotides, the CDR3 is TGTGCCAGTAGGCCTCCGGGGACAGGATATGGCTACACCTTC. The chain links TRBV19 to TRBJ1-2; 8 positions agree with TRBD1. Germline V lookup: CDR1 LNHDA, CDR2 SQIVND (reference sequence). Trimming removed 6 bases from V and 5 bases from J; junction bases left unmatched: 8. CDR3 length equals 14 residues. Combining the CDR3 with reference TRBV19 and TRBJ1-2 gives the whole variable domain DGGITQSPKYLFRKEGQNVTLSCEQNLNHDAMYWYRQDPGQGLRLIYYSQIVNDFQKGDIAEGYSVSREKKESFPLTVTSAQKNPTAFYLCASRPPGTGYGYTFGSGTRLTVV.

The gene calls are TRBV28 and TRBJ2-6; no reliable D call. The V end lost 4 bases, the J end lost 4 bases, and 11 bases lay between the germline ends. The CDR3 spans 15 residues. Germline V CDR1 and CDR2: MDHEN, SYDVKM. The CDR3 sequence is CASSSTISGANVLTF. CDR3 nucleotides: TGTGCCAGCAGTTCAACTATTTCCGGGGCCAACGTCCTGACTTTC.

V gene TRBV28 combines with J gene TRBJ1-2, with TRBD1 matching 9 bases. Trimming at V came to 1 base and at J to 8 bases, leaving 8 bases not matched to a gene. The germline gives CDR1 MDHEN, CDR2 SYDVKM. The CDR3 contains 15 residues. In DNA form, the CDR3 reads TGTGCCAGCAGTTTATCGACAGGGGGAAATGGCGGCTACACCTTC. Protein: CASSLSTGGNGGYTF.

The chain combines TRBV7-2 with TRBJ2-4; no clear D. V was pared by 1 base and J by 7 bases, with 11 bases between. CDR1 is SGHTA and CDR2 is FQGNSA in the germline V gene. CDR3 length equals 14 residues. The CDR3 region has the DNA TGTGCCAGCAGCTTAGGTTTACACCTTAACATTCAGTACTTC. Its protein product is CASSLGLHLNIQYF. The full variable domain, in which reference TRBV7-2 and TRBJ2-4 provide the parts outside the CDR3, is GAGVSQSPSNKVTEKGKDVELRCDPISGHTALYWYRQSLGQGLEFLIYFQGNSAPDKSGLPSDRFSAERTGGSVSTLTIQRTQQEDSAVYLCASSLGLHLNIQYFGAGTRLSVL.

This chain connects TRBV4-3 to TRBJ1-5; D unclear. Trimming removed 2 bases at V and 5 bases at J, with 10 bases between. This CDR3 is 14 amino acids long. CDR1 is LGHNA and CDR2 is YSLEER in the germline V gene. This CDR3 reads CASSQLGRYQPQHF. The CDR3, as DNA: TGCGCCAGCAGCCAATTAGGGAGGTATCAGCCCCAGCATTTT.

The J gene is TRBJ2-7, the V gene TRBV5-6; 12 bases line up with TRBD2. This CDR3 is built from 16 residues. V lost 4 bases, J lost 0 bases, and 5 bases stayed unmatched. CDR1 is SGHDT and CDR2 is YYEEEE in the germline V gene. CDR3: CASSEGLAGYSYEQYF. DNA of the CDR3: TGTGCCAGCAGCGAAGGACTAGCGGGGTACTCCTACGAGCAGTACTTC.

This chain connects TRBV19 to TRBJ1-5; possibly TRBD1 for D (5 bases). CDR1 is LNHDA, CDR2 SQIVND, per germline (reference sequence). The CDR3 spans 14 residues. The V end was cut by 5 bases, the J end by 0 bases, with 8 bases between. The CDR3 is CASSSGNSNQPQHF. In DNA form, the CDR3 reads TGTGCCAGTAGTTCAGGGAATAGCAATCAGCCCCAGCATTTT.

The chain has TRBV5-5 and TRBJ2-5; TRBD2 matches at 15 bases. The CDR3 has 19 amino acids. Germline V gene data show CDR1 as SGHKS and CDR2 as YYEKEE (reference sequence). After removal of 4 bases from V and 3 bases from J, the junction contained 13 bases not matched to a gene. The CDR3 protein is CASSVPGTSGRIVEETQYF. The CDR3 DNA is TGTGCCAGCAGCGTCCCCGGGACTAGCGGGAGGATAGTTGAAGAGACCCAGTACTTC. Full variable domain (rest looked up from reference TRBV5-5 and TRBJ2-5): DAGVTQSPTHLIKTRGQQVTLRCSPISGHKSVSWYQQVLGQGPQFIFQYYEKEERGRGNFPDRFSARQFPNYSSELNVNALLLGDSALYLCASSVPGTSGRIVEETQYFGPGTRLLVL.

The chain links TRBV7-8 to TRBJ2-6, with D possibly being TRBD1 (5 bases). V shed 5 bases and J shed 2 bases, with 16 bases lying between them. CDR3 length: 17 residues. Germline-derived CDR1 and CDR2 are SGHVS and FQNEAQ. Written as DNA, the CDR3 is TGTGCCAGCAGCCCCTTTCAAGTAGGGGCTGGGGCCAACGTCCTGACTTTC. Translation: CASSPFQVGAGANVLTF.

The chain carries TRBV5-6 and TRBJ2-3, with 12 nucleotides matching TRBD2. This CDR3 comprises 17 residues. The V and J ends lost 4 bases and 6 bases, in that order; junction bases with no gene match: 12. CDR1 is SGHDT, CDR2 YYEEEE, per germline. DNA of the CDR3: TGTGCCAGCAGCCAGAGACTAGCGGGAGATGGGGGGGATACGCAGTATTTT. It codes for CASSQRLAGDGGDTQYF.

This clone came up once. In DNA, the CDR3 is TGCGCCAGCAGTGCCGAGCAGTACTTC. Its translation is CASSAEQYF. The genes are TRBV10-1 and TRBJ2-5, with D unresolved. The assigned J gene may be wrong: the sequence end matches TRBJ2-7 better. CDR1 and CDR2 (germline): WNHNN, SYGVQD (reference sequence). The CDR3 spans 9 residues.

The V call is TRBV5-5, the J call TRBJ2-3; D ambiguous. The CDR3 spans 12 residues. Trimming cost V 1 base and J 4 bases, with 4 bases left between them. The germline V gene encodes CDR1 SGHKS and CDR2 YYEKEE (reference sequence). The CDR3 loop is CASSLLADTQYF. The DNA of the CDR3 is TGTGCCAGCAGCTTGTTAGCAGATACGCAGTATTTT.

This chain links TRBV29-1 with TRBJ2-2, with D unresolved. There are 13 residues in the CDR3. V gave up 5 bases and J gave up 0 bases, with 7 bases separating them. Germline CDR1 and CDR2: SQVTM and ANQGSEA. DNA of the CDR3: TGCAGCGTTATAAATCCGAACACCGGGGAGCTGTTTTTT. Protein: CSVINPNTGELFF.

The chain recombines TRBV5-1 with TRBJ2-3; 9 bases match TRBD2. The CDR3 contains 16 residues. The J segment lost 0 bases and the V segment lost 1 base, leaving 3 bases of the junction unmatched. The V gene's germline CDR1 is SGHRS and CDR2 YFSETQ. DNA for the CDR3: TGCGCCAGCAGCTTGCTAGCGGGGTCTAGCACAGATACGCAGTATTTT. Amino acid sequence: CASSLLAGSSTDTQYF.